The 9 T cell receptor beta chains given below trace back to one sample, sequenced in a study of immune cell composition in non-small cell lung cancer. TCRdb's table, derived via immunoSEQ multiplex PCR, lists solely in-frame clones and lacks some. The data hold roughly 3,300 clones, with approximately 80% observed a single time. Sequences were obtained from lung tumor tissue. These receptors were collected from a human donor with non-small cell lung cancer.

The chain joins TRBV29-1 to TRBJ2-1; possible D gene TRBD1, 5 bases. This CDR3 region has 13 residues. V dropped 0 bases and J dropped 6 bases, with 9 bases sitting between them. Germline V gene data show CDR1 as SQVTM and CDR2 as ANQGSEA. The CDR3 DNA sequence: TGCAGCGTTGAAGACCTCGACAGCAATGAGCAGTTCTTC. It is translated as CSVEDLDSNEQFF.

The gene calls are TRBV10-3 and TRBJ2-7, with unresolved D. V shed 3 bases and J shed 2 bases, with 11 bases lying between them. Germline loops: CDR1 ENHRY, CDR2 SYGVKD. The CDR3 spans 14 residues. CDR3 nucleotides: TGTGCCATCAGTGATTTAGACAAGGCCTACGAGCAGTACTTC. Protein sequence: CAISDLDKAYEQYF.

The genes are TRBV2 and TRBJ2-2; D gene unclear. V lost 6 bases and J lost 4, with 6 bases in between. CDR3 length: 12 amino acids. Germline CDR1 is SNHLY and CDR2 is FYNNEI. The CDR3 nucleotides read TGTGCCAGCAGCCTGAGCACCGGGGAGCTGTTTTTT. Its protein is CASSLSTGELFF.

The chain is built from TRBV9 and TRBJ2-1; 9 positions match TRBD2. With V trimmed by 0 bases and J by 9 bases, 10 bases remained unmatched. CDR3 length: 16 amino acids. Germline V CDR1 and CDR2: SGDLS, YYNGEE. The CDR3 nucleotides read TGTGCCAGCAGCGTAGCTGGGGCGGGGGGGCGATCTGAGCAGTTCTTC. Its translation: CASSVAGAGGRSEQFF.

This chain connects TRBV2 to TRBJ2-1, with 10 bases lining up with TRBD2. Unmatched junction bases numbered 7, after V lost 5 bases and J lost 3 bases. From germline, CDR1 is SNHLY and CDR2 FYNNEI. The CDR3 has 16 amino acids. CDR3 in DNA: TGTGCCAGCAGTTATAGCGGGGGGCCGAACTACAATGAGCAGTTCTTC. The encoded protein is CASSYSGGPNYNEQFF.

This clone was counted only a few times. The chain links TRBV7-9 to TRBJ1-2, with D possibly TRBD1 on 6 matching bases. Trimming took 5 bases from V and 7 from J, leaving 14 bases between them. The CDR3 runs to 13 residues. Looked up from germline, CDR1 is SEHNR and CDR2 is FQNEAQ (reference sequence). The CDR3 DNA reads TGTGCCAGCAGCACTACAGGGCTTGCTGGCTACACCTTC. Residues: CASSTTGLAGYTF.

The V and J genes are TRBV12-5 and TRBJ2-3, with 11 bases that match TRBD2. The CDR3 runs to 15 residues. Germline assignment: CDR1 LGHNT and CDR2 FRNRAP. V shed 7 bases, J shed 5 bases, and the junction held 8 bases outside the gene matches. The CDR3 DNA sequence: TGTGCTAGTGCCCTTAGCGGGGGGGCAGTAGATACGCAGTATTTT. Its protein is CASALSGGAVDTQYF.

The chain is built from TRBV5-1 and TRBJ2-3; TRBD1 matches 10 bases. Germline V gene lookup returns CDR1 SGHRS and CDR2 YFSETQ. V shed 6 bases, J shed 4 bases, and the junction held 8 bases outside the gene matches. This CDR3 comprises 15 residues. This chain's CDR3 is CASTAGTGAADTQYF. For the CDR3, the DNA is TGCGCCAGCACTGCCGGGACAGGGGCTGCAGATACGCAGTATTTT.

The gene calls are TRBV7-3 and TRBJ1-2; 8 nucleotides align to TRBD1. Germline V gives CDR1 SGHTA, CDR2 FQGTGA. The ends lost 5 bases at V and 8 bases at J; junction bases unmatched: 10. This CDR3 has 14 residues. The CDR3 sequence: CASSAQPGGVGYTF. The CDR3 region has the DNA TGTGCCAGCAGCGCCCAACCAGGGGGCGTAGGCTACACCTTC.